This T cell receptor (beta chain) is from a study of blood T cell repertoires in COVID-19 (dated by TCRdb to 2018 to 2021). With regard to the full study: Collaborator samples came from the United States, Italy and Spain and covered acute and convalescent phases of COVID-19. The material from the prospective study consisted of cDNA or gDNA derived from T cells, B-cell-depleted T cells, or PBMCs. Subjects who had been exposed to COVID-19, were actively infected with it, or had recovered from it provided the deeply sampled blood TCRbeta repertoires that made up the dataset. The repertoires were released in a freely available public database meant as a resource for research on the immune response to SARS-CoV-2. The samples were drawn from two sources: the first 160 participants of the ongoing ImmuneRACE study, and approximately 1,300 subjects contributed by 6 global collaborators. Nearly every sample came with metadata listing a de-identified subject ID, COVID-19 status, age in years and sex. Where available, HLA class I and class II types were obtained from metadata supplied by the sample provider rather than from assay-based typing.

In the prospective study, participants were about 18 to 100 years old, resided in fewer than 25 geographic areas of the United States, and were enrolled through a virtual design. Cohort assignment in the prospective study relied on participant-reported clinical history from a screening survey and a study questionnaire. For ImmuneRACE Cohort 3, a participant was defined as recovered based on two consecutive negative NP/OP PCR tests, clearance by a healthcare professional, or resolution of symptoms. In the prospective study, whole blood, serum and a nasopharyngeal or oropharyngeal swab were collected from each participant by mobile phlebotomists. Over a 2-month period, participants in the prospective study had the option of providing additional blood draws and questionnaires. Prospective study blood samples were shipped either frozen or at room temperature before DNA extraction. As concerns this clone: This receptor's antigen is unknown. It has no much larger one-base neighbor in the sample; base qualities were not kept.

The immunoSEQ Assay, a bias-controlled multiplex PCR, was used to amplify TCRbeta CDR3 regions from genomic DNA. The source study handled its data this way. Nucleated cell counts per sample were estimated from amplification of reference gene primers within the assay. To quantify the absolute abundance of each unique TCRbeta CDR3 rearrangement, sequence reads were collapsed and filtered. For each sample, productive Simpson clonality was calculated as the square root of Simpson's diversity index over productive rearrangements. The table comes from immuneACCESS by way of TCRdb, which keeps in-frame sequences with V and J called. Part of the clones is missing from these tables; in studies checked, under half for an unresolved V gene and the rest for unknown reasons. The V and J calls and clone size are taken from that table; D and trimming were inferred from the DNA. In all, the sample holds around 300,000 clones, and around nine tenths of those were seen once. About 5% of the sample is held by the ten biggest clonotypes.

Summary of the overall study and its limitations: The quantity of clinical and demographic metadata differed by source and by participant and was supplied without curation.

The germline V gene yields SGHVS for CDR1 and FQNEAQ for CDR2. V is pared back by 5 bases and J by 8 bases, with 19 bases lying between the germline termini. The CDR3 sequence holds 15 residues, the cysteine and phenylalanine included. Only the CDR3 DNA is retained, 45 bases long and in frame from the first base. Recombination connected TRBV7-8 to TRBJ2-1, and TRBD1 may be the D gene, going by 6 matching bases. The TCR sequence derives from a man between 25 and 39 years old who had recovered from COVID-19. The sequencing sample was made of PBMCs or T cells enriched from blood (not recorded which). The sequenced DNA is TGTGCCAGCAGCCCAGGACAGTCTGGGGTCGATGAGCAGTTCTTC. Its coded protein is CASSPGQSGVDEQFF.